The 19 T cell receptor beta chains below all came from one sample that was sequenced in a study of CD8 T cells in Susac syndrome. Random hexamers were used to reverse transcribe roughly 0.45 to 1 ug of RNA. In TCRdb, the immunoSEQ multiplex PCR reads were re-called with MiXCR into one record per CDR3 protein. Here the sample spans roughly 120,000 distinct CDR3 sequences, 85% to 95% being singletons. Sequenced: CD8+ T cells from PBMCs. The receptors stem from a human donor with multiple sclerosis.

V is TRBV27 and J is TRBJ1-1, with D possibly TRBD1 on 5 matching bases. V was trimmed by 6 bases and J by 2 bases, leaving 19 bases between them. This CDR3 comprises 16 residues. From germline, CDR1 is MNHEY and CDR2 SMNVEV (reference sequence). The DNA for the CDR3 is TGTGCCAGCAGGGCCCGGGGGGAGAGCCCCAACACTGAAGCTTTCTTT. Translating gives CASRARGESPNTEAFF.

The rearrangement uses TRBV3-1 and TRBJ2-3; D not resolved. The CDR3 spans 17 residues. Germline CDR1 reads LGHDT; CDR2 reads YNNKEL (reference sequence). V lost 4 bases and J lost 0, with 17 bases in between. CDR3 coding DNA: TGTGCCAGCAGCCCTAGGTCGGGTACAACTAGCACAGATACGCAGTATTTT. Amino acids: CASSPRSGTTSTDTQYF.

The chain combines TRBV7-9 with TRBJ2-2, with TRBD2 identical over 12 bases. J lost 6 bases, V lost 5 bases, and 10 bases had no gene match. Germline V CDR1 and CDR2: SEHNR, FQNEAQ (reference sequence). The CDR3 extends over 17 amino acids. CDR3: CASSPGVTSGSSGELFF. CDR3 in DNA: TGTGCCAGCAGCCCAGGGGTGACTAGCGGGAGCTCCGGGGAGCTGTTTTTT.

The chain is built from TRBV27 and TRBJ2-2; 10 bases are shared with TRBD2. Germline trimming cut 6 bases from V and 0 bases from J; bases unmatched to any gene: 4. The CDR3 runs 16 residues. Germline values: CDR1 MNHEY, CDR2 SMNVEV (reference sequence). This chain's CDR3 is CASRSGRATNTGELFF. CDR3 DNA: TGTGCCAGCAGGAGCGGGAGGGCTACGAACACCGGGGAGCTGTTTTTT.

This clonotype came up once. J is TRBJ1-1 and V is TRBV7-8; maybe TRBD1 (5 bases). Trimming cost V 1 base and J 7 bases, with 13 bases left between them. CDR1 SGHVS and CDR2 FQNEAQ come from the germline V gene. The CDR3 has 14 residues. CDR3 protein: CASSLGGRVVEAFF. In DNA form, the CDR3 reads TGTGCCAGCAGCTTAGGAGGCAGGGTGGTTGAAGCTTTCTTT.

The CDR3 DNA is TGTGCCAGCAGCTCTACCTGGGCGGGGCGCACTGAAGCTTTCTTT. Amino acids: CASSSTWAGRTEAFF. The chain couples TRBV7-9 to TRBJ1-1, with a tentative D call TRBD1 (5 bases). This CDR3 is built from 15 residues. V lost 4 bases, J lost 4 bases, and 16 bases lay in between. CDR1 SEHNR and CDR2 FQNEAQ come from the germline V gene (reference sequence).

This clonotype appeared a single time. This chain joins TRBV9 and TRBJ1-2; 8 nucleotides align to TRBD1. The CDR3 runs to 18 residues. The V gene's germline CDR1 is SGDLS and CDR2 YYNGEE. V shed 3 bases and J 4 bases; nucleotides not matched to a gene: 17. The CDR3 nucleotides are TGTGCCAGCAGCGCCCCACTTCAGGACAGGGAGAGTTTCTATGGCTACACCTTC. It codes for CASSAPLQDRESFYGYTF.

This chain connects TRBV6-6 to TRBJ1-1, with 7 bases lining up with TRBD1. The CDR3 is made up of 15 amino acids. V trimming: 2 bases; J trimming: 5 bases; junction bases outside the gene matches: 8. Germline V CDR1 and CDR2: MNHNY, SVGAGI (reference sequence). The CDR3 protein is CASSYVRGMSTEAFF. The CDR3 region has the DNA TGTGCCAGCAGTTACGTCAGGGGGATGAGTACTGAAGCTTTCTTT.

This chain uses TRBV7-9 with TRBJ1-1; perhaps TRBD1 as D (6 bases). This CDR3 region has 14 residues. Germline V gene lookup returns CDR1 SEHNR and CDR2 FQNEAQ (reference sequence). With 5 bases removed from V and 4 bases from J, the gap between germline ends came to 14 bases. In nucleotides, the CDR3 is TGTGCCAGCAGCGCGCGGCAGGGGCCCACTGAAGCTTTCTTT. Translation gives CASSARQGPTEAFF.

CDR3 nucleotide sequence: TGTGCCAGCACCGACAGCCAATTCTACGAGCAGTACTTC. The encoded protein is CASTDSQFYEQYF. This sequence joins TRBV6-1 and TRBJ2-7, with D tentatively TRBD1 (5 bases). Germline lookup yields CDR1 MNHNS and CDR2 SASEGT. The length of the CDR3 is 13 residues. Trimming stripped 7 bases from V and 3 bases from J, with 13 bases between.

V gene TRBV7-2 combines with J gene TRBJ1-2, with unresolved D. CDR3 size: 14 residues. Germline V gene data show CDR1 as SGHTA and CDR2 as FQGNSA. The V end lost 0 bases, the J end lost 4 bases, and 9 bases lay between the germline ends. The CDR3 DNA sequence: TGTGCCAGCAGCTTAGCGGGCGGTAGCTATGGCTACACCTTC. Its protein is CASSLAGGSYGYTF.

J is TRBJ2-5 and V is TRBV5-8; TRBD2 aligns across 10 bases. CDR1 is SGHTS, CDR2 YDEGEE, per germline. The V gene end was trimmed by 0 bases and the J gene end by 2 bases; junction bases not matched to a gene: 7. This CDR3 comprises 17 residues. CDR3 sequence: CASSLGVAGGPQETQYF. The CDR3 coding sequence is TGTGCCAGCAGCTTGGGAGTAGCGGGAGGTCCGCAAGAGACCCAGTACTTC.

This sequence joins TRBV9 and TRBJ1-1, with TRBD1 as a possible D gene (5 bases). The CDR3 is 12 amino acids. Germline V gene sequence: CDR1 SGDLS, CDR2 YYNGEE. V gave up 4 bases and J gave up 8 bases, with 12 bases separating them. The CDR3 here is CASSPWGKEAFF. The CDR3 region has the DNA TGTGCCAGCAGCCCCTGGGGGAAGGAAGCTTTCTTT.

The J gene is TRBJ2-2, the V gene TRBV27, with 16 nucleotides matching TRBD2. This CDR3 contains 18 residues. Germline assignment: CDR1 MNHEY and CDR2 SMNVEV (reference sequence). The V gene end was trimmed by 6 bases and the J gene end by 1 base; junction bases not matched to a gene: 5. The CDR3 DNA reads TGTGCCAGCAGCACCGGGACTAGCGGGGGGGAGAACACCGGGGAGCTGTTTTTT. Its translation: CASSTGTSGGENTGELFF.

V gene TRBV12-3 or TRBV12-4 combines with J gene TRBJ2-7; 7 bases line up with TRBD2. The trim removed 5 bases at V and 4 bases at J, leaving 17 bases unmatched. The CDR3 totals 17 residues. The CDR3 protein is CASSPIPRRGVGYEQYF. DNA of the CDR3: TGTGCCAGCAGTCCCATACCCAGACGGGGGGTCGGATACGAGCAGTACTTC.

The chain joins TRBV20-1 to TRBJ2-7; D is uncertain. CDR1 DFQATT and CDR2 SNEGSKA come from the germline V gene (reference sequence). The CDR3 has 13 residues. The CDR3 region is CSVGRQDSYEQYF. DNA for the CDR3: TGCAGCGTCGGCAGGCAGGACTCCTACGAGCAGTACTTC.

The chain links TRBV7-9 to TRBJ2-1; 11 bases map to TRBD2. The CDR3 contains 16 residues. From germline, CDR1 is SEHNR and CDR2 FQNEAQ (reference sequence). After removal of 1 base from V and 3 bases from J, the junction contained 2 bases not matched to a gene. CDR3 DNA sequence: TGTGCCAGCAGCTTAGTGGGGACTAGCGGCTACAATGAGCAGTTCTTC. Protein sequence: CASSLVGTSGYNEQFF. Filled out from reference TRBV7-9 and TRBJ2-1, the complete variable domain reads DTGVSQNPRHKITKRGQNVTFRCDPISEHNRLYWYRQTLGQGPEFLTYFQNEAQLEKSRLLSDRFSAERPKGSFSTLEIQRTEQGDSAMYLCASSLVGTSGYNEQFFGPGTRLTVL.

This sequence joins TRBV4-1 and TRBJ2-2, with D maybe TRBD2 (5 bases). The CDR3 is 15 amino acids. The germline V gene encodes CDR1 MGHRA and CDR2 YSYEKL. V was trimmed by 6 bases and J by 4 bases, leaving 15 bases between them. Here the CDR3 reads CASSPGLGGTGELFF. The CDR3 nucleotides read TGCGCCAGCAGTCCCGGGCTCGGAGGCACCGGGGAGCTGTTTTTT.

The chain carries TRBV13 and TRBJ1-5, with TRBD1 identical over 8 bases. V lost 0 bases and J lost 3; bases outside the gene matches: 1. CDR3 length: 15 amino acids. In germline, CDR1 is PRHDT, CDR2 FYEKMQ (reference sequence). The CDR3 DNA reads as TGTGCCAGCAGCTTAGGGACAGGGGACAATCAGCCCCAGCATTTT. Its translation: CASSLGTGDNQPQHF.